The present T cell receptor (beta chain) was sequenced within a study of blood T cells in healthy people across ages. Regarding the study as a whole: Since the PBMCs were unsorted, naive and antigen-experienced cells could not be conclusively compared. Expanded clonotype changes were possibly confounded by unknown donor CMV status.

Drawing of peripheral blood yielded ten milliliters from each donor. A word on this clonotype: Its specificity is unknown.

The length of the CDR3 is 13 residues. Trimming left V 6 bases short and J 2 bases short, with 10 bases between. The germline gives CDR1 SNHLY, CDR2 FYNNEI. Next came a second PCR, run for about 6 to 12 cycles, which used a sample-barcoded 5' primer along with a J-beta primer mix. Each TCR beta cDNA got a 12-nucleotide random molecular identifier. One entry per CDR3 protein results from TCRdb running MiXCR on the 5' RACE reads. The table shows about 670,000 distinct CDR3 sequences, with over 40% occurring only once. This sequence joins TRBV2 and TRBJ1-1; D unresolved. The sequencing input was blood. This sequence originates from an elderly woman in good health. The CDR3 protein is CASSQVDNTEAFF. DNA of the CDR3: TGTGCCAGCAGCCAGGTGGACAACACTGAAGCTTTCTTT. Variable domain in full (rest from reference TRBV2 and TRBJ1-1): EPEVTQTPSHQVTQMGQEVILRCVPISNHLYFYWYRQILGQKVEFLVSFYNNEISEKSEIFDDQFSVERPDGSNFTLKIRSTKLEDSAMYFCASSQVDNTEAFFGQGTRLTVV.